This T cell receptor (beta chain) came from a study of blood T cells in healthy people across ages (dated by TCRdb to about 2015). Turning to the overall study: Template switching captured roughly one uniquely barcoded TCR beta cDNA molecule per two T cells in model experiments. Using deep sequencing normalized with unique cDNA molecular identifiers, the study measured how TCR beta repertoire diversity changes with age. The donors were split into four age groups: young (average 16 years), middle-aged (about 40), aged (over 55) and long-lived (approximately 80). To avoid experimental bias, donors of different ages were randomly spread across the sequencing lanes. Using the same blood draw, the study looked at two additional independent replicas of 1 million unique cDNA reads for two donors, one aged 18 to 30 and the other aged 80 or older.

The 40 or so donors, aged roughly 6 to 90 years, were systemically healthy Caucasian individuals from Russia. Ten milliliters of peripheral blood were drawn from each donor into EDTA-treated Vacutainer tubes. Ficoll-Paque density-gradient centrifugation was used to isolate PBMCs, with at least 7 million per sample. Trizol reagent was used to extract total RNA from the PBMCs, yielding at least 5.5 micrograms per sample. Naive CD45RAhigh/CD27high T cell percentages were measured by flow cytometry on a PBMC aliquot from every donor. Summary of the overall study and its limitations: The percentage of naive T cells measured by flow cytometry correlated strongly with observed TCR beta diversity. Observed TCR beta diversity per million T cells fell roughly linearly with age, and a significant reduction was already apparent by age roughly 40. Because profiling used bulk unsorted PBMCs, naive and antigen-experienced compartments could not be compared conclusively. Total diversity estimates from one million sequenced T cells were considered lower bounds and underestimates. Compared with the aged group, the long-lived group had more naive CD4+ T cells, fewer expanded clones and increased TCR diversity, a pattern suggesting age selection. The CMV infection status of donors was not known, potentially confounding age-related changes in expanded clonotypes.

This clonotype was recorded at least ten times. The clone's antigen remains unknown. Base-call qualities are not available, and no considerably larger clone is one nucleotide away. Including cysteine and phenylalanine, the CDR3 has 16 amino acids. The kept DNA is CDR3 alone, 48 bases in frame from the first base. CDR1 and CDR2, per the germline V gene (reference sequence), are MNHEY and SMNVEV. Trimming removed 5 bases from V and 0 bases from J, leaving 17 bases between the germline ends. The library was obtained by 5' RACE. The listed sequencing device is Illumina HiSeq 2500. A second roughly 6 to 11 cycle PCR used a sample-barcoded 5' primer and a J-beta primer mix. A unique molecular identifier was introduced onto each TCR beta cDNA molecule by a template-switch 5' adaptor carrying 12 random nucleotides. Each sample yielded at least 2.5 million CDR3-containing paired-end reads. All of the RNA was converted into first-strand cDNA using the Mint cDNA synthesis kit, with a TRBC-specific oligonucleotide serving as the primer. After uracil-DNA glycosylase treatment, a first 18-cycle PCR used universal primers M1SS and BC2_uni_R on all cDNA. The paper's processing steps were these. For normalization, 1 million high-quality reads were randomly selected from each sample, with every read carrying a distinct molecular identifier. Reads sharing molecular identifiers were discarded rather than binned into consensus sequences. MiTCR, run with a Q25 quality threshold and the strictest error-elimination algorithm, handled CDR3 identification, clonotype clustering and error correction. A nonparametric unseen species model with Euler transformation was used to estimate lower-bound total TCR beta diversity. The public sequencing data were trimmed at Q25 with fastp and processed into clonotypes with MiXCR by TCRdb, which kept only in-frame beta chains. Duplicate CDR3 protein sequences are folded into a single record with the most common DNA and genes. For this entry, the V and J calls and clone size follow TCRdb and not the study's own pipeline. The sample table contains about 1,500,000 distinct CDR3 sequences; only one count was recorded for about 30% of them. The ten largest clones add up to roughly 8% of the sample.

This receptor was obtained from a woman under 40 in good health. Sequencing was carried out using blood. The chain is encoded by TRBV27 joined to TRBJ2-7; the D gene is perhaps TRBD1, on 5 matching bases. The CDR3 reads CASSPIETASSYEQYF. The bases read TGTGCCAGCAGTCCCATTGAGACAGCTAGCTCCTACGAGCAGTACTTC.